Listed here is a single TCR beta chain. The data belong to a study of control samples from healthy donors and cancer patients. The method was immunoSEQ multiplex PCR; TCRdb's version includes in-frame clones alone and lacks a portion of them. The table records some 40,000 clones, approximately 94% of them present only once. The V gene lost 8 bases and the J gene lost 6 bases, with 13 bases spanning the gap. CDR3 length equals 13 residues. In germline, CDR1 is SNHLY, CDR2 FYNNEI. The chain uses TRBV2 and TRBJ2-2; D is undetermined. The sequenced sample was blood. This clonotype was sampled from a man in his sixties in good health. In DNA, the CDR3 is TGTGCCAGCCGATTGGATGAACCCGGGGAGCTGTTTTTT. Translating it yields CASRLDEPGELFF.